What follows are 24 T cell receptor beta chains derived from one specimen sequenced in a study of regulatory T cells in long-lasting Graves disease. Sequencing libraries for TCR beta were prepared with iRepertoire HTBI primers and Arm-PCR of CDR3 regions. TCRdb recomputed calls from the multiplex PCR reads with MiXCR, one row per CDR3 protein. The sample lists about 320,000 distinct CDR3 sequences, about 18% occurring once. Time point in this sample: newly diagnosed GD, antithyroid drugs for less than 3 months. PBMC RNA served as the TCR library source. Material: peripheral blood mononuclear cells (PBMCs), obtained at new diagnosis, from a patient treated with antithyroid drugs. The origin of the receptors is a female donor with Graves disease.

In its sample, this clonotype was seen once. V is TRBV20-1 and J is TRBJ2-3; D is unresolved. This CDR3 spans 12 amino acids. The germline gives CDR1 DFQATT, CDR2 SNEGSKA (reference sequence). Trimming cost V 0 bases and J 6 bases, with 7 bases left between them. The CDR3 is CSARDDPDTQYF. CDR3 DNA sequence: TGCAGTGCTAGAGATGACCCGGATACGCAGTATTTT.

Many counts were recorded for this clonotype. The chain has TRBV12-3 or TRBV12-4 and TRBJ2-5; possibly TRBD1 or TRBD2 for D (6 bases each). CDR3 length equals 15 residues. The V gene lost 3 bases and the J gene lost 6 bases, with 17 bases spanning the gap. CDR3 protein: CASSLSSTGGKTQYF. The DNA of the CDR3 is TGTGCCAGCAGTTTGAGCTCGACAGGAGGGAAGACCCAGTACTTC.

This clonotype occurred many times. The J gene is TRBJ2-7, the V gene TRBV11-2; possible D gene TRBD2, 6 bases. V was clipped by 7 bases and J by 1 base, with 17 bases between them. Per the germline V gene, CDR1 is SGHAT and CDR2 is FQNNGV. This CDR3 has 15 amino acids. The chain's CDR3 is CASTPVEGDSYEQYF. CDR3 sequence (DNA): TGTGCCAGCACCCCTGTGGAGGGAGATTCCTACGAGCAGTACTTC.

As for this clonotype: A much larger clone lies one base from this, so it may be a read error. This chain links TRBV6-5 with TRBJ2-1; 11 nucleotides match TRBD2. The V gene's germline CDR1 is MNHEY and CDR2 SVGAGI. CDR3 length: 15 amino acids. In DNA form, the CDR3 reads TGTGTCAGCAGTTACTGGGTAGCGGGAGGGCCGGAGCAGTTCTTC. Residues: CVSSYWVAGGPEQFF.

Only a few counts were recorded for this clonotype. The CDR3 nucleotides read TGTGCCAGCAGCTTGCATCTAGCGGGAGTAGAGACCCAGTACTTC. This codes for CASSLHLAGVETQYF. The chain links TRBV7-2 to TRBJ2-5; TRBD2 matches 10 bases. The ends lost 3 bases at V and 4 bases at J; junction bases unmatched: 5. Germline CDR1 SGHTA, CDR2 FQGNSA. This CDR3 contains 15 residues.

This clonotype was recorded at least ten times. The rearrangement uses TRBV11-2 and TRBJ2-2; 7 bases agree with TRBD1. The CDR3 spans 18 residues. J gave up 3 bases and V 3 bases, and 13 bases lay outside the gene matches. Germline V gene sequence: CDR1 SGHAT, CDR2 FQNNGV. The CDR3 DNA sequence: TGTGCCAGCAGCTTTGAGTCCGGGACAGCCGGGGACACCGGGGAGCTGTTTTTT. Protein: CASSFESGTAGDTGELFF.

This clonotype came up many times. In nucleotides, the CDR3 is TGTGCCACCAGGCAGGGGGCGAATCAGCCCCAGCATTTT. This encodes CATRQGANQPQHF. The J gene is TRBJ1-5, the V gene TRBV15, with 8 nucleotides matching TRBD1. Germline V gene data show CDR1 as LNHNV and CDR2 as YYDKDF (reference sequence). The CDR3 runs to 13 residues. The junction had 2 bases not matched to a gene; V was cut back by 6 bases and J by 4 bases. Together with reference TRBV15 and TRBJ1-5, the CDR3 gives the full variable domain: DAMVIQNPRYQVTQFGKPVTLSCSQTLNHNVMYWYQQKSSQAPKLLFHYYDKDFNNEADTPDNFQSRRPNTSFCFLDIRSPGLGDTAMYLCATRQGANQPQHFGDGTRLSIL.

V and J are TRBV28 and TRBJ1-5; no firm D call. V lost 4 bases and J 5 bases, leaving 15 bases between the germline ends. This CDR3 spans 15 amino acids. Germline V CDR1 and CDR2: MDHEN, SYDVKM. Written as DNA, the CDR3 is TGTGCCAGCAGTTCCCTCTCGTGGTTTGATCAGCCCCAGCATTTT. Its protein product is CASSSLSWFDQPQHF. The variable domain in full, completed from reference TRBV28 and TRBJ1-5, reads DVKVTQSSRYLVKRTGEKVFLECVQDMDHENMFWYRQDPGLGLRLIYFSYDVKMKEKGDIPEGYSVSREKKERFSLILESASTNQTSMYLCASSSLSWFDQPQHFGDGTRLSIL.

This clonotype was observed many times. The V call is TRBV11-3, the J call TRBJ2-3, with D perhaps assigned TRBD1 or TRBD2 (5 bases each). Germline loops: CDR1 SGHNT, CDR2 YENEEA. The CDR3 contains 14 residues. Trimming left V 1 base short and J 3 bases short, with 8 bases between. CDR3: CASSLVGETDTQYF. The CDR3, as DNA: TGTGCCAGCAGCTTAGTGGGGGAAACAGATACGCAGTATTTT.

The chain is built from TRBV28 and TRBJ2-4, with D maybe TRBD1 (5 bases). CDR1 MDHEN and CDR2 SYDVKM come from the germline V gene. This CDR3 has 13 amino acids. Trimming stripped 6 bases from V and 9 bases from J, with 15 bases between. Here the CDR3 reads CASSHPGLGIQYF. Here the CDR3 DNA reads TGTGCCAGCAGCCACCCAGGGCTGGGCATTCAGTACTTC. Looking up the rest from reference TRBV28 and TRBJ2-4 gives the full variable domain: DVKVTQSSRYLVKRTGEKVFLECVQDMDHENMFWYRQDPGLGLRLIYFSYDVKMKEKGDIPEGYSVSREKKERFSLILESASTNQTSMYLCASSHPGLGIQYFGAGTRLSVL.

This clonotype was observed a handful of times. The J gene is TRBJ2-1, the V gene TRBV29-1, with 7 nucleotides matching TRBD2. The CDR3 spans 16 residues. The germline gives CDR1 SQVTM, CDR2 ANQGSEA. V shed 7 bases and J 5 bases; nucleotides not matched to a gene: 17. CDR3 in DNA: TGCAGCGCCAGCCGCGGAAGCGGGACTGCCGACAATGAGCAGTTCTTC. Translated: CSASRGSGTADNEQFF.

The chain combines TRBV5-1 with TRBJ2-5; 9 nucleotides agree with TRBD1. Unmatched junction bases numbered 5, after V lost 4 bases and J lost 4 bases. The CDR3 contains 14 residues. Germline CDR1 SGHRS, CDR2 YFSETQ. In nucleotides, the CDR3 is TGCGCCAGCAGCGCAACAGGGGGCTTAGAGACCCAGTACTTC. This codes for CASSATGGLETQYF. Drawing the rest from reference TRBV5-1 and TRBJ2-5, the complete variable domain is KAGVTQTPRYLIKTRGQQVTLSCSPISGHRSVSWYQQTPGQGLQFLFEYFSETQRNKGNFPGRFSGRQFSNSRSEMNVSTLELGDSALYLCASSATGGLETQYFGPGTRLLVL.

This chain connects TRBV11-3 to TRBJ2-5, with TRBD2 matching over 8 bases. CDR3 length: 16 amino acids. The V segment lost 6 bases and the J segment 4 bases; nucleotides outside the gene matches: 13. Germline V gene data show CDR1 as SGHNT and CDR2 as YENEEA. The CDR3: CASRMGTAGGRETQYF. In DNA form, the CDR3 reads TGTGCCAGCAGGATGGGCACGGCGGGAGGAAGAGAGACCCAGTACTTC.

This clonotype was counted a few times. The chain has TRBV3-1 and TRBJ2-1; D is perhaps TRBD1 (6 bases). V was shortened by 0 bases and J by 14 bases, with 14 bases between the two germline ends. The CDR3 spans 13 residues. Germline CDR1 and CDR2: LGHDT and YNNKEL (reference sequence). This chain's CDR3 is CASSQDLKGQKFF. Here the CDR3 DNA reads TGTGCCAGCAGCCAAGATTTAAAGGGACAAAAGTTCTTC.

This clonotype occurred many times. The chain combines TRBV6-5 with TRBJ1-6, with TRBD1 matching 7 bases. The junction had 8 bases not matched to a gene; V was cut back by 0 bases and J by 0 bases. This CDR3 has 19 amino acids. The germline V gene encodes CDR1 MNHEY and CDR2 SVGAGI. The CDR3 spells CASSYSNPGGNSYNSPLHF. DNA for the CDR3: TGTGCCAGCAGTTACTCTAATCCAGGGGGGAACTCCTATAATTCACCCCTCCACTTT.

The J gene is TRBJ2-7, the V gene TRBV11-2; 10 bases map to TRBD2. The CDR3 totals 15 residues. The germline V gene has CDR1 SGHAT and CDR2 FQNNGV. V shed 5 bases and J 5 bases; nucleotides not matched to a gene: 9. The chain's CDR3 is CASSPPPSGSDEQYF. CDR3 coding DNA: TGTGCCAGCAGCCCCCCCCCTAGCGGGAGTGACGAGCAGTACTTC.

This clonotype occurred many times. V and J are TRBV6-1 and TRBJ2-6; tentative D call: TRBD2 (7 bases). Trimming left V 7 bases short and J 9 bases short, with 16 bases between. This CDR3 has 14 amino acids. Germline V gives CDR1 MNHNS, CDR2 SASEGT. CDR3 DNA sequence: TGTGCCAGCAAAGGGGGAGGGGCCATCAACGTCCTGACTTTC. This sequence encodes CASKGGGAINVLTF.

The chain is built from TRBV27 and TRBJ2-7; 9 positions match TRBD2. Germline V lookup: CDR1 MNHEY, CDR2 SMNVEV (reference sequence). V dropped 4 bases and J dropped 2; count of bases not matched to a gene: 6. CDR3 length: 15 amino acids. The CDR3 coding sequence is TGTGCCAGCAGTTACGGCGGCGGGGGGGCCTACGAGCAGTACTTC. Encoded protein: CASSYGGGGAYEQYF.

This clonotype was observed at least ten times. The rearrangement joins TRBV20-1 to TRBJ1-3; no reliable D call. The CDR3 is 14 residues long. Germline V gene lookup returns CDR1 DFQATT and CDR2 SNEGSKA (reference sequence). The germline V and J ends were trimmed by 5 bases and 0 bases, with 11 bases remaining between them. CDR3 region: CSAQPAVSGNTIYF. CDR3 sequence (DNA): TGCAGTGCTCAGCCGGCCGTCTCTGGAAACACCATATATTTT.

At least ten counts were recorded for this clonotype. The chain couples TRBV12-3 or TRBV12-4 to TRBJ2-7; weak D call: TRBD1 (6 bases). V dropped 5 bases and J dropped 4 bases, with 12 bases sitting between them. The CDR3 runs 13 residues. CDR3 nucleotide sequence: TGTGCCAGCAGTGGGACAAGCCGATACGAGCAGTACTTC. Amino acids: CASSGTSRYEQYF.

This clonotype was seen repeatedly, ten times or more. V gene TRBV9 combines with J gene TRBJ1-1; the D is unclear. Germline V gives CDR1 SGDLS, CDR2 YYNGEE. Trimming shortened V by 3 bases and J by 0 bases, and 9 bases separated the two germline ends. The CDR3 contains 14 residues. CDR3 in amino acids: CASSAQTLNTEAFF. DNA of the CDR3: TGTGCCAGCAGCGCACAGACCCTGAACACTGAAGCTTTCTTT.

The DNA for the CDR3 is TGTGCCAGCAGCCGCGGGGGTAGCGGGAGGGCCGATGAGCAGTTCTTC. Its protein product is CASSRGGSGRADEQFF. The chain links TRBV11-2 to TRBJ2-5; 11 bases are a match to TRBD2. The J call may be incorrect, as the DNA end agrees better with TRBJ2-1. The V gene's germline CDR1 is SGHAT and CDR2 FQNNGV. This CDR3 is 16 amino acids long.

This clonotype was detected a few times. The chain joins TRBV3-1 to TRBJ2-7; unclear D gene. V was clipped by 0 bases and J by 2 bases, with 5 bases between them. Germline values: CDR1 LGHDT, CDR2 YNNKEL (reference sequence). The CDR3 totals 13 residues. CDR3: CASSQDQAYEQYF. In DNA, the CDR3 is TGTGCCAGCAGCCAAGACCAGGCCTACGAGCAGTACTTC.

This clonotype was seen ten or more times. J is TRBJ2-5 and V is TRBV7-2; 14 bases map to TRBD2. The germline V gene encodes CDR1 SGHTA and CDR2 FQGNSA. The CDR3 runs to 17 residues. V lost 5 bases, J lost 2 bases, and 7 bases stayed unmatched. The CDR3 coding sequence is TGTGCCAGCAGCCCGGGACTAGCGGGAGTCGGGCAAGAGACCCAGTACTTC. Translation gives CASSPGLAGVGQETQYF.